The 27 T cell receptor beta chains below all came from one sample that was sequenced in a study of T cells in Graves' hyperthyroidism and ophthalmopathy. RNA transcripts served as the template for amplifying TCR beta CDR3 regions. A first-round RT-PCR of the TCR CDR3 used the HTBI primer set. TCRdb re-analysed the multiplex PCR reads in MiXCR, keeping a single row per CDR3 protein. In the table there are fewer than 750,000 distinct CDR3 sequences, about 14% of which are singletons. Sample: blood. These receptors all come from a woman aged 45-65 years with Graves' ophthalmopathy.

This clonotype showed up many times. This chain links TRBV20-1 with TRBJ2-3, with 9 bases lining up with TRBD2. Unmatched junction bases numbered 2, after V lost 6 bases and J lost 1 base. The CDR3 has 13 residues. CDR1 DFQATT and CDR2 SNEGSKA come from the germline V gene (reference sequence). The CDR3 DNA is TGCAGTGCCCGGACTAGCGGCACAGATACGCAGTATTTT. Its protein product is CSARTSGTDTQYF.

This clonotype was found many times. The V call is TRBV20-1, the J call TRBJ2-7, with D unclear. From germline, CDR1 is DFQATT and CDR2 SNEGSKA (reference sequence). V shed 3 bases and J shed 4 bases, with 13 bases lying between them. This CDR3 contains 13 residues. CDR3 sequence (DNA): TGCAGTGCTAGGTTGATTAGTGAATACGAGCAGTACTTC. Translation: CSARLISEYEQYF.

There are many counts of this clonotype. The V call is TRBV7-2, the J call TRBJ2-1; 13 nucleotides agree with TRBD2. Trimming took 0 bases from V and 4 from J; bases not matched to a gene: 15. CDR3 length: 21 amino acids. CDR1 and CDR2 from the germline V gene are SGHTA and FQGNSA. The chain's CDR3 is CASSLAPGLAGPGGGYNEQFF. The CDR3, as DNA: TGTGCCAGCAGCTTAGCTCCGGGACTAGCGGGGCCCGGAGGTGGTTACAATGAGCAGTTCTTC.

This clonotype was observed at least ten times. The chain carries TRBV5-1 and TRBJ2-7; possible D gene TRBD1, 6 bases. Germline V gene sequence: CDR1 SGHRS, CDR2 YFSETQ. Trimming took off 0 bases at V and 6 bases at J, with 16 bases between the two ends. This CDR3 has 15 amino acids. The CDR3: CASSLVVRDTVEQYF. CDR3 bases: TGCGCCAGCAGCTTGGTTGTCAGGGACACGGTCGAGCAGTACTTC.

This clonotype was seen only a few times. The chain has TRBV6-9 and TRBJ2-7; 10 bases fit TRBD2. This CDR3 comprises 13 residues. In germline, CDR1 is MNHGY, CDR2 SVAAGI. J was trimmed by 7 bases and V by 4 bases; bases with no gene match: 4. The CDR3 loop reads CASSWTSGGEQYF. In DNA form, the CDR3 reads TGTGCCAGCAGTTGGACTAGCGGAGGGGAGCAGTACTTC.

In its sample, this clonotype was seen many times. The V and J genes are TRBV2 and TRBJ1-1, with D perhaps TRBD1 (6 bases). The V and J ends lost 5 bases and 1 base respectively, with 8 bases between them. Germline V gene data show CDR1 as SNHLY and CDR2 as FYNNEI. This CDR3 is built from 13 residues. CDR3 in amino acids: CASSSDRNTEAFF. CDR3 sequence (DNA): TGTGCCAGCAGTTCGGACAGGAACACTGAAGCTTTCTTT. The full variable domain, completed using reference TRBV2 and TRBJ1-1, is EPEVTQTPSHQVTQMGQEVILRCVPISNHLYFYWYRQILGQKVEFLVSFYNNEISEKSEIFDDQFSVERPDGSNFTLKIRSTKLEDSAMYFCASSSDRNTEAFFGQGTRLTVV.

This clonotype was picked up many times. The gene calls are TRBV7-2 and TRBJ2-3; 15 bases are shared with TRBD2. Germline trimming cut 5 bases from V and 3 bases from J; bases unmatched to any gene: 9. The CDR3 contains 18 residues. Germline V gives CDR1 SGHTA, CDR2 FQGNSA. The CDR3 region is CASSPRTSGRARTDTQYF. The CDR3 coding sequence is TGTGCCAGCAGCCCGCGGACTAGCGGGAGGGCCAGGACAGATACGCAGTATTTT.

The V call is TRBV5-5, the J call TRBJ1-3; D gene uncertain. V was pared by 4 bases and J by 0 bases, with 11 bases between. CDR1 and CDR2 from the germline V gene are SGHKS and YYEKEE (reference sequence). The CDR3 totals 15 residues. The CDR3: CASSLLGGSGNTIYF. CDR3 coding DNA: TGTGCCAGCAGCCTATTGGGAGGCTCTGGAAACACCATATATTTT.

CDR3 nucleotides: TGTGCCATCAGTGAGTCGATCAGTGCAACTAATGAAAAACTGTTTTTT. It is translated as CAISESISATNEKLFF. The chain links TRBV10-3 to TRBJ1-4; D is unresolved. This CDR3 contains 16 residues. Germline CDR1 ENHRY, CDR2 SYGVKD. The germline V and J ends were trimmed by 0 bases and 0 bases, with 8 bases remaining between them.

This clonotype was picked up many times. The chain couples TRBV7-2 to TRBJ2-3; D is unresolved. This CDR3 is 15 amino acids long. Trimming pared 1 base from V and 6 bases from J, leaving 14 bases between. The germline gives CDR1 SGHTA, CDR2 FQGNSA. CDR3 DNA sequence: TGTGCCAGCAGCTTAGTCGGTCAGTACTTGGATACGCAGTATTTT. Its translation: CASSLVGQYLDTQYF.

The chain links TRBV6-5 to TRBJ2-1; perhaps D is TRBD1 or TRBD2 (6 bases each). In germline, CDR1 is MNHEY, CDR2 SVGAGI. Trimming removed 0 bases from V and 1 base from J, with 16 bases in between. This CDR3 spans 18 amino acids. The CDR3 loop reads CASSYSFAVGGSYNEQFF. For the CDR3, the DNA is TGTGCCAGCAGTTACTCTTTTGCCGTAGGGGGGTCCTACAATGAGCAGTTCTTC.

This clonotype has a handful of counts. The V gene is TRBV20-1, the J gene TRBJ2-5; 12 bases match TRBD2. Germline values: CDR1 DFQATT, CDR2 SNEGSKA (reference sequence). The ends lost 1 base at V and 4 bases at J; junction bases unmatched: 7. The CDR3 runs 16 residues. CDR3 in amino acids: CSARVPSGRARETQYF. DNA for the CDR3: TGCAGTGCTAGAGTACCTAGCGGGAGGGCCCGAGAGACCCAGTACTTC.

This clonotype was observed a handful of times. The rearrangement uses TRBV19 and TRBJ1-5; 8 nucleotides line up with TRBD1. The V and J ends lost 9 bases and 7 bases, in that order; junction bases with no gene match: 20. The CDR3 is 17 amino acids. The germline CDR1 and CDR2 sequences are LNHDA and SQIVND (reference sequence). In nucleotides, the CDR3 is TGTGCCAGCCACCCGAGCGCTCGACAGGGGATAAGGCAGCCCCAGCATTTT. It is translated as CASHPSARQGIRQPQHF. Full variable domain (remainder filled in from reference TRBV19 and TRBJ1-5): DGGITQSPKYLFRKEGQNVTLSCEQNLNHDAMYWYRQDPGQGLRLIYYSQIVNDFQKGDIAEGYSVSREKKESFPLTVTSAQKNPTAFYLCASHPSARQGIRQPQHFGDGTRLSIL.

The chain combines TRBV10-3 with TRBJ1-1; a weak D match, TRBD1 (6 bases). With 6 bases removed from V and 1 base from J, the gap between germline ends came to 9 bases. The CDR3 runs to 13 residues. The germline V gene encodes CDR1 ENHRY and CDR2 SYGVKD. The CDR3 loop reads CAIRDRQNTEAFF. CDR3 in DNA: TGTGCCATCAGGGACAGACAGAACACTGAAGCTTTCTTT.

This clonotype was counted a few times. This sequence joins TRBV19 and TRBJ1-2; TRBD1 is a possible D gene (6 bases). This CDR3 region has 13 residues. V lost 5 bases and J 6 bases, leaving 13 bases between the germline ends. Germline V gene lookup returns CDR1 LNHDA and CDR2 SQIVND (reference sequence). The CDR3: CASSWAAGDGYTF. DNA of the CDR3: TGTGCCAGTAGTTGGGCGGCAGGGGATGGCTACACCTTC. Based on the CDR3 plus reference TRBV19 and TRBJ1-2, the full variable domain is DGGITQSPKYLFRKEGQNVTLSCEQNLNHDAMYWYRQDPGQGLRLIYYSQIVNDFQKGDIAEGYSVSREKKESFPLTVTSAQKNPTAFYLCASSWAAGDGYTFGSGTRLTVV.

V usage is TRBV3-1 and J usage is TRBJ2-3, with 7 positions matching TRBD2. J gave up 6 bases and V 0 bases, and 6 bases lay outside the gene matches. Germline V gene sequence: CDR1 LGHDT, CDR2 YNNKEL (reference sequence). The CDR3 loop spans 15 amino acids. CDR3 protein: CASSQDIGRWDTQYF. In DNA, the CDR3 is TGTGCCAGCAGCCAAGATATCGGGAGGTGGGATACGCAGTATTTT.

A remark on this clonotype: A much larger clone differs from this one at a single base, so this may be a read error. The CDR3 loop reads CAWSVRVSDAEAFF. The CDR3, as DNA: TGTGCCTGGAGTGTCAGGGTATCAGACGCTGAAGCTTTCTTT. The genes are TRBV30 and TRBJ1-1, with D possibly matching TRBD1 (5 bases). From germline, CDR1 is GTSNPN and CDR2 SVGIG (reference sequence). The length of the CDR3 is 14 residues. With 0 bases removed from V and 6 bases from J, the gap between germline ends came to 14 bases.

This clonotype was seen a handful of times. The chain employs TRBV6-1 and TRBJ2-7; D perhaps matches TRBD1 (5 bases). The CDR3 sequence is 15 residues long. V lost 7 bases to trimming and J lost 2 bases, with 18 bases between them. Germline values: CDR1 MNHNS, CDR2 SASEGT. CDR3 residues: CASIGVADKAYEQYF. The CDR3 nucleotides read TGTGCCAGCATAGGTGTGGCGGACAAAGCCTACGAGCAGTACTTC.

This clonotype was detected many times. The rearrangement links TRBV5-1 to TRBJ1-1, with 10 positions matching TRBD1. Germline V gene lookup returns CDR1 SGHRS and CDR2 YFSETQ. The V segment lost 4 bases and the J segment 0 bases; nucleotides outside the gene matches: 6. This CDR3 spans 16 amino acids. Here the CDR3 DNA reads TGCGCCAGCAGCCAGGACAGGGGGAACCTGAACACTGAAGCTTTCTTT. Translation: CASSQDRGNLNTEAFF.

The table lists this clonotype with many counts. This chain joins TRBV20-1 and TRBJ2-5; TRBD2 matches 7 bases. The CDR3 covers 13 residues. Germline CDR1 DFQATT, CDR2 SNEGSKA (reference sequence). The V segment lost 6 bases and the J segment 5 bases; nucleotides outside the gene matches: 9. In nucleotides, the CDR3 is TGCAGTGCCCCCCGACTAGCCGAGGAGACCCAGTACTTC. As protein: CSAPRLAEETQYF.

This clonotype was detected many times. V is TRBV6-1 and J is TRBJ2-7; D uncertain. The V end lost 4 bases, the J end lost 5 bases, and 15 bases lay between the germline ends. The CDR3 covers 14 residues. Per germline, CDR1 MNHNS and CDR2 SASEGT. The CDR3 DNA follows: TGTGCCAGCAGTGTCTCCGTGGGGTTTAACGAGCAGTACTTC. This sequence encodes CASSVSVGFNEQYF.

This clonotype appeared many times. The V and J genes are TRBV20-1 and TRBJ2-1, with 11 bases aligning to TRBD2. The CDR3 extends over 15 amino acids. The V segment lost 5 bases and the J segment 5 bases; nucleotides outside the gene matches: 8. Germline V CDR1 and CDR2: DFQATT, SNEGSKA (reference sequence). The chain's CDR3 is CSALTGLAANNEQFF. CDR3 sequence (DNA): TGCAGTGCTTTGACGGGACTAGCGGCGAACAATGAGCAGTTCTTC.

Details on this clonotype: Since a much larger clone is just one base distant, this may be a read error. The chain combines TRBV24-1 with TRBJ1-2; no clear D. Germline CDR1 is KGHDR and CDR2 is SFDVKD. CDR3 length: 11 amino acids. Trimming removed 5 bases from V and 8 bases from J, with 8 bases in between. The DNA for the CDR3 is TGTGCCACCAGTGGGGTTTCCGGCTACACCTTC. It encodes CATSGVSGYTF.

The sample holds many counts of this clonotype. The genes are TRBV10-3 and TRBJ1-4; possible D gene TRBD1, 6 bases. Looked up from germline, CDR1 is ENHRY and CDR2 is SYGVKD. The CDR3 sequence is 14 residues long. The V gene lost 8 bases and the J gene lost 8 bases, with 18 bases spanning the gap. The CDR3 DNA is TGTGCCATCCGCGATAAGCAGCAGGGGGAAAAACTGTTTTTT. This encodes CAIRDKQQGEKLFF.

In nucleotides, the CDR3 is TGCAGCGTAATCGGACAGTTCACTAATGAAAAACTGTTTTTT. Protein product: CSVIGQFTNEKLFF. This chain joins TRBV29-1 and TRBJ1-4; the D gene is possibly TRBD1 (6 bases). Trimming left V 6 bases short and J 2 bases short, with 13 bases between. Germline assignment: CDR1 SQVTM and CDR2 ANQGSEA. The CDR3 is 14 residues long.

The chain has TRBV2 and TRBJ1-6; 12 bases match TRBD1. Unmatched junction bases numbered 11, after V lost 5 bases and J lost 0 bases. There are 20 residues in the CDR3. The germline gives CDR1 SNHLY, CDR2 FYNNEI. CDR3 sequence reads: CASSPARDRGLSSYNSPLHF. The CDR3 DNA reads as TGTGCCAGCAGTCCAGCCCGGGACAGGGGGCTTAGCTCCTATAATTCACCCCTCCACTTT.

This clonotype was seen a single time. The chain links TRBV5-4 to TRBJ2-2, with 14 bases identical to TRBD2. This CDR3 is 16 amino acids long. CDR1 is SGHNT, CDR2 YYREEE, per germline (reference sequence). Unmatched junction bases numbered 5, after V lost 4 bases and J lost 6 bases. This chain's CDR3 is CASSRGLAGASGELFF. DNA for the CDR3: TGTGCCAGCAGCCGGGGACTAGCGGGAGCCTCCGGGGAGCTGTTTTTT.